These T cell receptor beta chains were read from a single sample in a study of shared clonotypes between healthy human individuals. Profiled with immunoSEQ multiplex PCR; TCRdb holds only in-frame clones, not every one. Among 1.4 million or so clones, 98% were seen once, and the ten largest hold approximately 0.4%. Specimen: naive CD4+ T cells sorted from blood. The receptors stem from a man aged 25-40 years in good health. CDR3s include the opening cysteine and the closing phenylalanine or tryptophan. Fields, in order: D gene, V gene, J gene, clone size, CDR3 DNA, CDR3 protein. D genes are given only for firm matches. Some rows mark clone size as missing; the rest say once, few, many or name a class of expanded clone.

d_gene: NA
v_gene: TRBV27
j_gene: TRBJ2-1
abundance: NA
CDR3nt: TGTGCCAGCAGTTACGTGGGAGCGACCGGCTCCTACAATGAGCAGTTCTTC
CDR3aa: CASSYVGATGSYNEQFF

d_gene: NA
v_gene: TRBV6-4
j_gene: TRBJ2-7
abundance: NA
CDR3nt: TGTGCCAGCAGTATGTTGAGCCCGAGAACGAGGGGGGACGAGCAGTACTTC
CDR3aa: CASSMLSPRTRGDEQYF

d_gene: NA
v_gene: TRBV28
j_gene: TRBJ2-2
abundance: NA
CDR3nt: TGTGCCAGCAACCATAACACCGGGGAGCTGTTTTTT
CDR3aa: CASNHNTGELFF

d_gene: NA
v_gene: TRBV27
j_gene: TRBJ1-1
abundance: NA
CDR3nt: TGTGCCAGCTCCCCGACAGTCAACACTGAAGCTTTCTTT
CDR3aa: CASSPTVNTEAFF

d_gene: NA
v_gene: TRBV19
j_gene: TRBJ2-2
abundance: NA
CDR3nt: TGTGCCAGTAGTCGCCAGGGCCTTAGGACCGGGGAGCTGTTTTTT
CDR3aa: CASSRQGLRTGELFF

d_gene: NA
v_gene: TRBV28
j_gene: TRBJ2-7
abundance: NA
CDR3nt: TGTGCCAGCACTCAGGGCGGTACCTACGAGCAGTACTTC
CDR3aa: CASTQGGTYEQYF

d_gene: NA
v_gene: TRBV5-1
j_gene: TRBJ1-2
abundance: NA
CDR3nt: TGCGCCAGCAGCTTGGATCAACCAGGGATTTTAGGTGGCTACACCTTC
CDR3aa: CASSLDQPGILGGYTF

d_gene: NA
v_gene: TRBV18
j_gene: TRBJ2-1
abundance: NA
CDR3nt: TGTGCCAGCTCACGCCCGCCAGTTAACAATGAGCAGTTCTTC
CDR3aa: CASSRPPVNNEQFF

d_gene: NA
v_gene: TRBV7-2
j_gene: TRBJ2-3
abundance: NA
CDR3nt: TGTGCCAGCAGCTTAGTAGATACGCAGTATTTT
CDR3aa: CASSLVDTQYF

d_gene: NA
v_gene: TRBV10-2
j_gene: TRBJ2-1
abundance: once
CDR3nt: TGCGCCAGCAGAAGGGATAGCTCCTACAATGAGCAGTTCTTC
CDR3aa: CASRRDSSYNEQFF

d_gene: TRBD2
v_gene: TRBV4-1
j_gene: TRBJ2-5
abundance: once
CDR3nt: TGCGCCAGCAGCCTCCACCTAGCGGGACTTCAAGAGACCCAGTACTTC
CDR3aa: CASSLHLAGLQETQYF

d_gene: NA
v_gene: TRBV5-1
j_gene: TRBJ2-7
abundance: NA
CDR3nt: TGCGCCAGCAGCTTGGGGGTTAACTCCTACGAGCAGTACTTC
CDR3aa: CASSLGVNSYEQYF

d_gene: NA
v_gene: TRBV5-1
j_gene: TRBJ2-1
abundance: NA
CDR3nt: TGCGCCAGCAGCCCCACGACCCGCGTCTCCTACAATGAGCAGTTCTTC
CDR3aa: CASSPTTRVSYNEQFF

d_gene: NA
v_gene: TRBV5-6
j_gene: TRBJ1-2
abundance: once
CDR3nt: TGTGCCAGCAGCTTGGAGGGCGTCCCCTACCCTCGGGGCTACACCTTC
CDR3aa: CASSLEGVPYPRGYTF

d_gene: TRBD1
v_gene: TRBV19
j_gene: TRBJ1-5
abundance: NA
CDR3nt: TGTGCCAGTAGTTCGAGTACAGGGGGCTACAGCAATCAGCCCCAGCATTTT
CDR3aa: CASSSSTGGYSNQPQHF

d_gene: TRBD2
v_gene: TRBV28
j_gene: TRBJ2-7
abundance: NA
CDR3nt: TGTGCCAGCACCCATTGGCGGCGGGAGAGCTCCTACGAGCAGTACTTC
CDR3aa: CASTHWRRESSYEQYF

d_gene: NA
v_gene: TRBV9
j_gene: TRBJ2-7
abundance: NA
CDR3nt: TGTGCCAGCAGCGTAGGGAATACCTACGAGCAGTACTTC
CDR3aa: CASSVGNTYEQYF

d_gene: NA
v_gene: TRBV19
j_gene: TRBJ2-2
abundance: NA
CDR3nt: TGTGCCAGTAGTACTTTCGGTACGGAGCTGTTTTTT
CDR3aa: CASSTFGTELFF

d_gene: NA
v_gene: TRBV5-6
j_gene: TRBJ2-5
abundance: NA
CDR3nt: TGTGCCAGCAGCTTGGTGGGGTCCCAAGAGACCCAGTACTTC
CDR3aa: CASSLVGSQETQYF

d_gene: TRBD2
v_gene: TRBV19
j_gene: TRBJ2-1
abundance: NA
CDR3nt: TGTGCCAGTAGTATTAGAAGCGGGAGGCCCAATGAGCAGTTCTTC
CDR3aa: CASSIRSGRPNEQFF

d_gene: NA
v_gene: TRBV9
j_gene: TRBJ1-1
abundance: NA
CDR3nt: TGTGCCAGCAGCGTAGTGGCAGGTGAAGCTTTCTTT
CDR3aa: CASSVVAGEAFF

d_gene: NA
v_gene: TRBV27
j_gene: TRBJ1-4
abundance: NA
CDR3nt: TGTGCCAGCAGTTTATCTGGCAGACACAATGAAAAACTGTTTTTT
CDR3aa: CASSLSGRHNEKLFF

d_gene: NA
v_gene: TRBV7-9
j_gene: TRBJ2-5
abundance: NA
CDR3nt: TGTGCCAGCAGCTTAGTCGTGTACCAAGAGACCCAGTACTTC
CDR3aa: CASSLVVYQETQYF

d_gene: NA
v_gene: TRBV7-9
j_gene: TRBJ2-7
abundance: once
CDR3nt: TGTGCCAGCAGCTTAGCACCGGGCCAGGGGCCCCACGAGCAGTACTTC
CDR3aa: CASSLAPGQGPHEQYF

d_gene: NA
v_gene: TRBV29-1
j_gene: TRBJ2-3
abundance: NA
CDR3nt: TGCAGCGCACAGATTGCGGCCACAGATACGCAGTATTTT
CDR3aa: CSAQIAATDTQYF

d_gene: NA
v_gene: TRBV11-2
j_gene: TRBJ2-1
abundance: NA
CDR3nt: TGTGCCAGCAGCTTTCTCCCGCTCAGCTCCTACAATGAGCAGTTCTTC
CDR3aa: CASSFLPLSSYNEQFF

d_gene: NA
v_gene: TRBV18
j_gene: TRBJ2-3
abundance: NA
CDR3nt: TGTGCCAGCTCCCTGGGGGGCACAGATACGCAGTATTTT
CDR3aa: CASSLGGTDTQYF

d_gene: NA
v_gene: TRBV9
j_gene: TRBJ1-5
abundance: NA
CDR3nt: TGTGCCAGCAGCCTTGACAGTTATAGCAATCAGCCCCAGCATTTT
CDR3aa: CASSLDSYSNQPQHF

d_gene: NA
v_gene: TRBV4-3
j_gene: TRBJ2-7
abundance: NA
CDR3nt: TGCGCCAGCAGCCAAGGTACTCTATTACAGGCGCGCTCCTACGAGCAGTACTTC
CDR3aa: CASSQGTLLQARSYEQYF

d_gene: NA
v_gene: TRBV4-1
j_gene: TRBJ1-1
abundance: NA
CDR3nt: TGCGCCAGCAGCCAATCTTCCTCTACTGAAGCTTTCTTT
CDR3aa: CASSQSSSTEAFF

d_gene: NA
v_gene: TRBV6-1
j_gene: TRBJ1-4
abundance: NA
CDR3nt: TGTGCCGTAGCCCCGGGCACAACTAATGAAAAACTGTTTTTT
CDR3aa: CAVAPGTTNEKLFF

d_gene: NA
v_gene: TRBV2
j_gene: TRBJ2-6
abundance: NA
CDR3nt: TGTGCCAGCAGATGGCGCGGGGCAGCTGGGGCCAACGTCCTGACTTTC
CDR3aa: CASRWRGAAGANVLTF

d_gene: NA
v_gene: TRBV5-1
j_gene: TRBJ2-1
abundance: NA
CDR3nt: TGCGCCAGCAGCTTGGGTGGGTTCAGCTCCTACAATGAGCAGTTCTTC
CDR3aa: CASSLGGFSSYNEQFF

d_gene: NA
v_gene: TRBV30
j_gene: TRBJ2-2
abundance: NA
CDR3nt: TGTGCCTTAAACACCGGGGAGCTGTTTTTT
CDR3aa: CALNTGELFF

d_gene: TRBD1
v_gene: TRBV28
j_gene: TRBJ2-5
abundance: NA
CDR3nt: TGTGCCAGCACTAGCCAAACCAGGGGGCATGGGACCCAGTACTTC
CDR3aa: CASTSQTRGHGTQYF

d_gene: NA
v_gene: TRBV19
j_gene: TRBJ1-2
abundance: NA
CDR3nt: TGTGCCAGTAGATACACGAACTATGGCTACACCTTC
CDR3aa: CASRYTNYGYTF

d_gene: NA
v_gene: TRBV7-9
j_gene: TRBJ1-2
abundance: NA
CDR3nt: TGTGCCAGCAGCCCTCTGGGGCGGGGCGGTAACTATGGCTACACCTTC
CDR3aa: CASSPLGRGGNYGYTF

d_gene: NA
v_gene: TRBV9
j_gene: TRBJ2-3
abundance: NA
CDR3nt: TGTGCCAGCAGCAGTATTCCGACACTCACAGATACGCAGTATTTT
CDR3aa: CASSSIPTLTDTQYF

d_gene: NA
v_gene: TRBV6-1
j_gene: TRBJ2-1
abundance: NA
CDR3nt: TGTGCCAGCAGTGAAGGGATTGGGAATTACAATGAGCAGTTCTTC
CDR3aa: CASSEGIGNYNEQFF

d_gene: NA
v_gene: TRBV7-8
j_gene: TRBJ1-2
abundance: NA
CDR3nt: TGTGCCAGCAGCTCTGGCGGACGGGGCTACACCTTC
CDR3aa: CASSSGGRGYTF

d_gene: NA
v_gene: TRBV18
j_gene: TRBJ2-2
abundance: NA
CDR3nt: TGTGCCAGCTCACCATTGTTAGGTGTTAACACCGGGGAGCTGTTTTTT
CDR3aa: CASSPLLGVNTGELFF

d_gene: TRBD2
v_gene: TRBV2
j_gene: TRBJ2-3
abundance: NA
CDR3nt: TGTGCCAGCAGTGCTTGGCTAGCGGGAGCCACTAGCACAGATACGCAGTATTTT
CDR3aa: CASSAWLAGATSTDTQYF

d_gene: NA
v_gene: TRBV15
j_gene: TRBJ1-1
abundance: NA
CDR3nt: TGTGCCACCAGCAGAGATCCCGGTAATGCTTTCTTT
CDR3aa: CATSRDPGNAFF

d_gene: NA
v_gene: TRBV10-1
j_gene: TRBJ2-1
abundance: NA
CDR3nt: TGCGCCAGCGCACCCTTCCCCTACAATGAGCAGTTCTTC
CDR3aa: CASAPFPYNEQFF

d_gene: TRBD1
v_gene: TRBV23-1
j_gene: TRBJ1-5
abundance: NA
CDR3nt: TGCGCCAGCAGTCCTCCGCGGACAGGGTCCAATCAGCCCCAGCATTTT
CDR3aa: CASSPPRTGSNQPQHF

d_gene: NA
v_gene: TRBV7-9
j_gene: TRBJ2-2
abundance: NA
CDR3nt: TGTGCCAGCAATAGTGAAGGATTGAACACCGGGGAGCTGTTTTTT
CDR3aa: CASNSEGLNTGELFF

d_gene: NA
v_gene: TRBV19
j_gene: TRBJ1-1
abundance: NA
CDR3nt: TGTGCCAGTAGTGCCCGGAGGGGCAGGGTTTCTCGGCGTGAAGCTTTCTTT
CDR3aa: CASSARRGRVSRREAFF

d_gene: NA
v_gene: TRBV28
j_gene: TRBJ2-7
abundance: NA
CDR3nt: TGTGCCAGCCTCAGCCCGGCCTACGAGCAGTACTTC
CDR3aa: CASLSPAYEQYF

d_gene: NA
v_gene: TRBV28
j_gene: TRBJ1-5
abundance: NA
CDR3nt: TGTGCCAGCAGTTCCTTAGATCAGCCCCAGCATTTT
CDR3aa: CASSSLDQPQHF

d_gene: TRBD2
v_gene: TRBV29-1
j_gene: TRBJ2-7
abundance: NA
CDR3nt: TGCAGCGTTTTGTGGACTAGCGGGATCCCACAGGGCGAGCAGTACTTC
CDR3aa: CSVLWTSGIPQGEQYF

d_gene: NA
v_gene: TRBV29-1
j_gene: TRBJ1-4
abundance: NA
CDR3nt: TGCAGCGTTGAAGATGCTGGGGGAGAAAAACTGTTTTTT
CDR3aa: CSVEDAGGEKLFF

d_gene: TRBD1
v_gene: TRBV7-9
j_gene: TRBJ2-6
abundance: NA
CDR3nt: TGTGCCAGCAGCAGGTGGCAGGGGGCAGCTGGGGCCAACGTCCTGACTTTC
CDR3aa: CASSRWQGAAGANVLTF

d_gene: TRBD2
v_gene: TRBV11-3
j_gene: TRBJ2-1
abundance: NA
CDR3nt: TGTGCCAGCAGATTCTCTCCGACTAGCGGTGAGCAGTTCTTC
CDR3aa: CASRFSPTSGEQFF